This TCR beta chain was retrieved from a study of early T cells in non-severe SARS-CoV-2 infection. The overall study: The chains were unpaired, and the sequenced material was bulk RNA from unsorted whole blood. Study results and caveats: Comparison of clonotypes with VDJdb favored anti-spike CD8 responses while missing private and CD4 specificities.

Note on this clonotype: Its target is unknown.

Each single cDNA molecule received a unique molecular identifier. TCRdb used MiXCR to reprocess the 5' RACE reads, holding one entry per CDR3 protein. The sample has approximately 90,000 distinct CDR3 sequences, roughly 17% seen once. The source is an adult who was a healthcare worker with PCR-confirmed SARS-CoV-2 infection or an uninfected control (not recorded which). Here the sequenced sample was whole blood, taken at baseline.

CDR3 in amino acids: CASTLFLSGELFF. The DNA of the CDR3 is TGTGCCAGTACCCTCTTCCTAAGTGGGGAGCTGTTTTTT. This chain connects TRBV19 to TRBJ2-2; D is ambiguous. The germline V gene has CDR1 LNHDA and CDR2 SQIVND (reference sequence). CDR3 length equals 13 residues. The V and J ends lost 7 bases and 8 bases respectively, with 14 bases between them.